This T cell receptor beta chain stems from a study of T cells after yellow fever vaccination. In the study overall: Low-cell-number fractions underwent preparation using SMART-Seq v4 Ultra Low Input.

This clonotype was observed many times. No antigen is known for it. In making TCR cDNA, 5'RACE template switching added a universal primer site and UMIs to it. MiXCR was run by TCRdb on the 5' RACE reads, yielding one entry per CDR3 protein. Among hundreds of thousands of distinct CDR3 sequences listed, roughly 3.5% were seen once. General study findings and limits: Researchers cautioned that FACS-sorted repertoires could harbor abundant clonotypes contaminating from the bulk population.

This sample comprised PBMCs, obtained on the day of the yellow fever booster vaccination. This receptor was taken from a man aged 18 to 29 who received the YFV17D yellow fever vaccine.

This CDR3 reads CASSPGTINEQFF. For the CDR3, the DNA is TGTGCCAGCAGCCCTGGGACAATCAATGAGCAGTTCTTC. The chain links TRBV12-3 or TRBV12-4 to TRBJ2-1, with D possibly matching TRBD1 (6 bases). The CDR3 is 13 amino acids. The V end was cut by 6 bases, the J end by 6 bases, with 12 bases between.